This entry lists 8 T cell receptor beta chains sequenced from one sample in a study of T cell responses to AZD1222 COVID-19 vaccine. Clones were sequenced by immunoSEQ multiplex PCR, and TCRdb holds only the in-frame ones, with some missing. The sample records around 150,000 clones, roughly nine tenths being singletons. The sample consisted of peripheral blood, taken 28 days after the second AZD1222 dose. Receptors originate from an adult who received the AZD1222 COVID-19 vaccine.

The V gene is TRBV6-2 or TRBV6-3, the J gene TRBJ1-2; D unresolved. Trimming left V 6 bases short and J 6 bases short, with 14 bases between. This CDR3 is built from 13 residues. The germline V gene has CDR1 MNHEY and CDR2 SVGEGT. CDR3 DNA: TGTGCCAGCAGCGAGACAACCTGGGATGGCTACACCTTC. It is translated as CASSETTWDGYTF.

The V gene is TRBV3-1 (or the pseudogene TRBV3-2), the J gene TRBJ1-3; possible D gene TRBD1, 6 bases. V lost 5 bases to trimming and J lost 2 bases, with 13 bases between them. In germline, CDR1 is LGHDT, CDR2 YNNKEL (reference sequence). CDR3 length: 15 residues. DNA of the CDR3: TGTGCCAGCAGCGGAGCGGGGGCAACTGGAAACACCATATATTTT. This translates into CASSGAGATGNTIYF.

V and J are TRBV28 and TRBJ2-4; D gene unclear. The CDR3 contains 15 residues. The V and J ends lost 8 bases and 5 bases respectively, with 19 bases between them. Per germline, CDR1 MDHEN and CDR2 SYDVKM. The CDR3 nucleotides are TGTGCCAGCCACGCTTTGAGAGACCCGCAAAACATTCAGTACTTC. Translated, it gives CASHALRDPQNIQYF.

The V call is TRBV7-2, the J call TRBJ2-3, with D perhaps matching TRBD1 or TRBD2 (5 bases each). V gave up 0 bases and J gave up 0 bases, with 10 bases separating them. This CDR3 comprises 16 residues. CDR1 and CDR2 (germline): SGHTA, FQGNSA. The CDR3 sequence: CASSLAGPGSTDTQYF. The CDR3 coding sequence is TGTGCCAGCAGCTTAGCGGGGCCGGGAAGCACAGATACGCAGTATTTT.

J is TRBJ2-1 and V is TRBV11-3; possible D gene TRBD2, 5 bases. The CDR3 spans 14 residues. Trimming cost V 3 bases and J 5 bases, with 11 bases left between them. Per germline, CDR1 SGHNT and CDR2 YENEEA. The CDR3 sequence: CASSFFSGNNEQFF. DNA for the CDR3: TGTGCCAGCAGCTTCTTTTCCGGGAACAATGAGCAGTTCTTC.

The chain uses TRBV4-1 and TRBJ2-5, with D unresolved. V was clipped by 2 bases and J by 4 bases, with 8 bases between them. The germline gives CDR1 MGHRA, CDR2 YSYEKL. The CDR3 sequence is 13 residues long. CDR3: CASSQLGRETQYF. DNA of the CDR3: TGCGCCAGCAGCCAATTAGGAAGAGAGACCCAGTACTTC.

The chain joins TRBV29-1 to TRBJ2-2; no firm D call. The CDR3 length is 12 residues. Germline V gene lookup returns CDR1 SQVTM and CDR2 ANQGSEA. V lost 1 base, J lost 7 bases, and 7 bases lay in between. The CDR3 is CSVEGLFGELFF. DNA of the CDR3: TGCAGCGTTGAAGGGCTGTTCGGGGAGCTGTTTTTT.

This chain joins TRBV6-5 and TRBJ2-7; D unclear. Germline CDR1 reads MNHEY; CDR2 reads SVGAGI. The CDR3 is made up of 14 amino acids. Trimming took off 8 bases at V and 0 bases at J, with 14 bases between the two ends. The CDR3 reads CASGFGRNSYEQYF. The CDR3 DNA follows: TGTGCCAGCGGATTTGGCAGGAACTCCTACGAGCAGTACTTC.